This T cell receptor (beta chain) was retrieved from a study of somatic mutations in cytotoxic T cells in rheumatoid arthritis. This table comes from immunoSEQ multiplex PCR, and its TCRdb copy is limited to in-frame clones, with some not included. The table lists around 19,000 clones, 65% to 80% of them singletons. With respect to this clone: Its cognate antigen is unknown.

CDR1 and CDR2 (germline): LGHNA, YNFKEQ. CDR3 length equals 14 residues. V lost 0 bases to trimming and J lost 9 bases, with 12 bases between them. Study-wide results and limits: Patients with rheumatoid arthritis did not differ significantly from age-matched healthy controls in CD8+ T-cell clonality. For patients with rheumatoid arthritis, CD8+ clonality went up with age, while healthy controls showed no such change.

The TCR originated in an adult with rheumatoid arthritis. V usage is TRBV4-2 and J usage is TRBJ2-1; D remains ambiguous. The sample was CD8+ T cells sorted from blood. The CDR3 reads CASSQEGSYGEQFF. The CDR3 coding sequence is TGTGCCAGCAGCCAAGAGGGAAGCTACGGTGAGCAGTTCTTC.